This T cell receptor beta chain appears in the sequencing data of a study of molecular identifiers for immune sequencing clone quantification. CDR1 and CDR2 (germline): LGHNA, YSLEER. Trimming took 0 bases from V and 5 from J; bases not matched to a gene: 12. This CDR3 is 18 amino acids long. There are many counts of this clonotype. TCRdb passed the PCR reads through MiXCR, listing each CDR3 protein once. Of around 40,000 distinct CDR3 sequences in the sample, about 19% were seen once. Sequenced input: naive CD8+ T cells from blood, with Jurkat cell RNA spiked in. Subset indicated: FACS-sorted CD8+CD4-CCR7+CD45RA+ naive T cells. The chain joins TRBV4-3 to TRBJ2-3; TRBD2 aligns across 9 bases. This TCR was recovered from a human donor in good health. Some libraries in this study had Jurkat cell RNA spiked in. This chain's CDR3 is CASSQEKFGGGAKDTQYF. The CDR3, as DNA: TGCGCCAGCAGCCAAGAGAAGTTTGGCGGGGGGGCCAAAGATACGCAGTATTTT.